This passage covers 30 T cell receptor beta chains from one sample sequenced in a study of blood T cells in healthy people across ages. With a J-beta primer mix and a sample-barcoded 5' primer, a second PCR ran roughly 6 to 11 cycles. MiXCR, run by TCRdb on the 5' RACE reads, gives a single entry per CDR3 protein. The data show fewer than 1,200,000 distinct CDR3 sequences, roughly 24% seen once. The same data also contributed to another study, on T cells of mothers and their children.

Sequenced: blood. All receptors come from a girl aged 2-10 years in good health.

This clonotype was seen a few times. The chain employs TRBV20-1 and TRBJ2-7; perhaps TRBD2 as D (6 bases). Between the trimmed V and J ends, which lost 5 bases and 2 bases, there was a span of 13 bases. The CDR3 is made up of 13 amino acids. Germline CDR1 is DFQATT and CDR2 is SNEGSKA (reference sequence). CDR3 sequence: CSAPITGAYEQYF. The CDR3 region has the DNA TGCAGTGCTCCCATAACGGGGGCCTACGAGCAGTACTTC.

This clonotype was counted between two and nine times. CDR3 sequence (DNA): TGTGCCAGCAGTGAAGGGCTAGCGGGGAACACAGATACGCAGTATTTT. This translates into CASSEGLAGNTDTQYF. The rearrangement uses TRBV2 and TRBJ2-3; 9 nucleotides line up with TRBD2. The CDR3 is 16 residues long. After removal of 1 base from V and 2 bases from J, the junction contained 4 bases not matched to a gene. Germline values: CDR1 SNHLY, CDR2 FYNNEI.

The gene calls are TRBV2 and TRBJ1-5, with D tentatively TRBD1 (5 bases). V was shortened by 6 bases and J by 5 bases, with 14 bases between the two germline ends. The CDR3 totals 14 residues. Germline V gives CDR1 SNHLY, CDR2 FYNNEI. For the CDR3, the DNA is TGTGCCAGCAGCCGGGACGTGGGCGATCAGCCCCAGCATTTT. Its translation: CASSRDVGDQPQHF. Variable domain in full (rest from reference TRBV2 and TRBJ1-5): EPEVTQTPSHQVTQMGQEVILRCVPISNHLYFYWYRQILGQKVEFLVSFYNNEISEKSEIFDDQFSVERPDGSNFTLKIRSTKLEDSAMYFCASSRDVGDQPQHFGDGTRLSIL.

V gene TRBV10-3 combines with J gene TRBJ2-6; D possibly matches TRBD1 or TRBD2 (6 bases each). The CDR3 is made up of 15 amino acids. Trimming stripped 2 bases from V and 2 bases from J, with 7 bases between. Germline V lookup: CDR1 ENHRY, CDR2 SYGVKD. CDR3 protein: CAISERGPGANVLTF. In nucleotides, the CDR3 is TGTGCCATCAGTGAGCGGGGGCCTGGGGCCAACGTCCTGACTTTC.

This clonotype was seen a single time. The chain is built from TRBV6-6 and TRBJ2-5, with 8 bases identical to TRBD2. The closer fit of TRBJ2-7 to the DNA end suggests the J call may be wrong. Germline CDR1 MNHNY, CDR2 SVGAGI (reference sequence). CDR3 length equals 14 residues. CDR3 nucleotides: TGTGCCAGCAGCCCCGCCGGGGGGGCCTACGAGCAGTACTTC. It specifies CASSPAGGAYEQYF.

The chain combines TRBV7-9 with TRBJ2-6; TRBD1 agrees at 8 bases. This CDR3 is 17 amino acids long. J gave up 0 bases and V 5 bases, and 6 bases lay outside the gene matches. Looked up from germline, CDR1 is SEHNR and CDR2 is FQNEAQ (reference sequence). In DNA, the CDR3 is TGTGCCAGCAGCCCGGACAGGGCTTTCTCTGGGGCCAACGTCCTGACTTTC. Amino acids: CASSPDRAFSGANVLTF.

This chain joins TRBV5-5 and TRBJ2-1; D perhaps matches TRBD2 (6 bases). The CDR3 is 16 residues long. V lost 0 bases to trimming and J lost 2 bases, with 12 bases between them. Germline V gene lookup returns CDR1 SGHKS and CDR2 YYEKEE (reference sequence). The CDR3 coding sequence is TGTGCCAGCAGCTTGGGACTAGTGGTAACCTACAATGAGCAGTTCTTC. Its protein product is CASSLGLVVTYNEQFF.

In its sample, this clonotype was seen a few times. This chain links TRBV20-1 with TRBJ1-1; D gene unclear. Trimming removed 0 bases from V and 0 bases from J, with 14 bases in between. Germline CDR1 reads DFQATT; CDR2 reads SNEGSKA (reference sequence). This CDR3 region has 16 residues. The DNA for the CDR3 is TGCAGTGCTAGAGATAGGAGGCGGCTGATGAACACTGAAGCTTTCTTT. It codes for CSARDRRRLMNTEAFF.

This chain joins TRBV29-1 and TRBJ2-1; D remains unclear. The germline V and J ends were trimmed by 6 bases and 5 bases, with 14 bases remaining between them. Per the germline V gene, CDR1 is SQVTM and CDR2 is ANQGSEA. This CDR3 region has 13 residues. CDR3: CSVMPFYNNEQFF. The CDR3 DNA reads TGCAGCGTGATGCCCTTCTACAACAATGAGCAGTTCTTC.

The chain employs TRBV5-1 and TRBJ1-1; D perhaps matches TRBD1 (5 bases). Per germline, CDR1 SGHRS and CDR2 YFSETQ. This CDR3 region has 14 residues. V lost 8 bases to trimming and J lost 3 bases, with 17 bases between them. The chain's CDR3 is CASSYQGKDTEAFF. The CDR3 DNA reads TGCGCCAGTTCCTACCAGGGAAAGGACACTGAAGCTTTCTTT.

This chain joins TRBV10-3 and TRBJ2-5, with D maybe TRBD2 (6 bases). The DNA matches TRBJ2-7 better at its end, which makes the J call doubtful. CDR1 is ENHRY, CDR2 SYGVKD, per germline. The CDR3 loop spans 14 amino acids. CDR3 sequence reads: CAISDPGVSYEQYF. DNA for the CDR3: TGTGCCATCAGTGATCCGGGGGTCTCCTACGAGCAGTACTTC.

The rearrangement joins TRBV9 to TRBJ1-4, with D possibly being TRBD1 (6 bases). The germline gives CDR1 SGDLS, CDR2 YYNGEE. The V and J ends lost 3 bases and 0 bases respectively, with 15 bases between them. There are 17 residues in the CDR3. The CDR3 protein is CASSEGHPVATNEKLFF. The CDR3 region has the DNA TGTGCCAGCAGCGAGGGACACCCAGTTGCAACTAATGAAAAACTGTTTTTT.

This clonotype was seen more than once but under ten times. The rearrangement uses TRBV13 and TRBJ2-5; tentative D call: TRBD2 (5 bases). Gene TRBJ2-7 matches the end of the DNA better, so the J call may be wrong. Germline CDR1 PRHDT, CDR2 FYEKMQ (reference sequence). This CDR3 comprises 13 residues. The CDR3 is CASSFWRSYEQYF. The CDR3 nucleotides are TGTGCCAGCAGCTTTTGGAGGAGCTACGAGCAGTACTTC.

The gene calls are TRBV4-1 and TRBJ2-7; TRBD2 aligns across 11 bases. Germline V lookup: CDR1 MGHRA, CDR2 YSYEKL. The CDR3 spans 15 residues. The ends lost 6 bases at V and 2 bases at J; junction bases unmatched: 6. CDR3: CASSHPTSGTYEQYF. DNA of the CDR3: TGCGCCAGCAGTCACCCGACTAGCGGGACCTACGAGCAGTACTTC.

V usage is TRBV24-1 and J usage is TRBJ2-3; TRBD1 matches 11 bases. This CDR3 has 16 amino acids. The ends lost 5 bases at V and 4 bases at J; junction bases unmatched: 7. Germline V gene lookup returns CDR1 KGHDR and CDR2 SFDVKD. CDR3 region: CATSANPGQGADTQYF. The CDR3 coding sequence is TGTGCCACCAGTGCGAATCCGGGACAGGGGGCAGATACGCAGTATTTT.

This clonotype was detected only a few times. The chain links TRBV18 to TRBJ2-7; a possible D gene is TRBD1 (5 bases). The CDR3 consists of 16 residues. Germline values: CDR1 KGHSH, CDR2 LQKENI. V shed 4 bases and J shed 2 bases, with 18 bases lying between them. The CDR3 DNA reads TGTGCCAGCTCACACGGACCTTTAAGGGGCACCTACGAGCAGTACTTC. Translated: CASSHGPLRGTYEQYF.

Notes on this clonotype: Germline and junction disagree at one end, which may indicate a read error. The CDR3 loop is CASSSPRLILNRNQPRHF. The CDR3 DNA is TGTGCCAGCAGTTCCCCACGATTAATCCTGAATCGCAATCAGCCCCGGCATTTT. This chain joins TRBV6-2 or TRBV6-3 and TRBJ1-5, with D hard to call. Germline CDR1 reads MNHEY; CDR2 reads SVGEGT. The CDR3 loop spans 18 amino acids.

The chain has TRBV11-2 and TRBJ2-5; the D is unclear. Near its end, the DNA agrees better with TRBJ2-7, so the J call may be wrong. This CDR3 spans 13 amino acids. The germline CDR1 and CDR2 sequences are SGHAT and FQNNGV. CDR3: CASSLDPRYEQYF. The CDR3 DNA follows: TGTGCCAGCAGCTTAGATCCCAGGTACGAGCAGTACTTC.

The chain recombines TRBV6-5 with TRBJ2-3, with D uncertain. V was shortened by 6 bases and J by 10 bases, with 14 bases between the two germline ends. CDR3 length equals 12 residues. The V gene's germline CDR1 is MNHEY and CDR2 SVGAGI. Here the CDR3 DNA reads TGTGCCAGCAGCGACGCGGTGGTTCCGCAGTATTTT. Its protein is CASSDAVVPQYF.

J is TRBJ2-7 and V is TRBV7-6; 10 nucleotides agree with TRBD2. The junction had 3 bases not matched to a gene; V was cut back by 1 base and J by 3 bases. Germline assignment: CDR1 SGHVS and CDR2 FNYEAQ. The CDR3 extends over 15 amino acids. CDR3 in amino acids: CASSLVPSGSYEQYF. CDR3 sequence (DNA): TGTGCCAGCAGCTTAGTTCCTAGCGGGAGCTACGAGCAGTACTTC. Variable domain in full (rest from reference TRBV7-6 and TRBJ2-7): GAGVSQSPRYKVTKRGQDVALRCDPISGHVSLYWYRQALGQGPEFLTYFNYEAQQDKSGLPNDRFSAERPEGSISTLTIQRTEQRDSAMYRCASSLVPSGSYEQYFGPGTRLTVT.

This clonotype was counted a few times. The J gene is TRBJ2-3, the V gene TRBV24-1; 9 nucleotides match TRBD1. Germline V gene sequence: CDR1 KGHDR, CDR2 SFDVKD. The CDR3 covers 17 residues. With 2 bases clipped from V and 4 bases from J, the junction kept 9 bases outside the gene matches. CDR3 nucleotides: TGTGCCACCAGTGATTCCTTCGACAGGGGGGGTGCAGATACGCAGTATTTT. Its translation: CATSDSFDRGGADTQYF.

This chain connects TRBV6-4 to TRBJ2-1, with TRBD1 as a possible D gene (6 bases). Germline V gives CDR1 MRHNA, CDR2 SNTAGT. Trimming took off 3 bases at V and 5 bases at J, with 11 bases between the two ends. The CDR3 covers 14 residues. The CDR3 sequence is CASSEKGGHNEQFF. The CDR3, as DNA: TGTGCCAGCAGTGAAAAAGGGGGACACAATGAGCAGTTCTTC.

V and J are TRBV6-6 and TRBJ2-6; D possibly corresponds to TRBD1 (6 bases). Germline V CDR1 and CDR2: MNHNY, SVGAGI (reference sequence). The CDR3 runs to 15 residues. V shed 5 bases and J shed 4 bases, with 12 bases lying between them. The CDR3 spells CASSDRRAGANVLTF. CDR3 bases: TGTGCCAGCAGTGACAGGCGGGCGGGGGCCAACGTCCTGACTTTC.

This clonotype has just a few counts. The rearrangement links TRBV6-5 to TRBJ2-7; 9 nucleotides align to TRBD2. Germline assignment: CDR1 MNHEY and CDR2 SVGAGI. Unmatched junction bases numbered 7, after V lost 4 bases and J lost 0 bases. CDR3 length equals 16 residues. For the CDR3, the DNA is TGTGCCAGCAGTTCAATAGCGGGAGAGTACTCCTACGAGCAGTACTTC. This translates into CASSSIAGEYSYEQYF.

This clonotype was detected a few times. The V and J genes are TRBV12-3 or TRBV12-4 and TRBJ2-7; D is perhaps TRBD1 (6 bases). This CDR3 is 14 amino acids long. The V gene lost 3 bases and the J gene lost 2 bases, with 11 bases spanning the gap. The CDR3: CASSFGDTAYEQYF. Here the CDR3 DNA reads TGTGCCAGCAGTTTTGGGGACACCGCCTACGAGCAGTACTTC.

This chain links TRBV9 with TRBJ2-5; unclear D gene. In germline, CDR1 is SGDLS, CDR2 YYNGEE. The CDR3 has 13 amino acids. The V and J ends lost 0 bases and 5 bases respectively, with 8 bases between them. The CDR3 DNA follows: TGTGCCAGCAGCGTAGATTCGTGGGAGACCCAGTACTTC. Translating it yields CASSVDSWETQYF.

The chain is built from TRBV29-1 and TRBJ2-5; possibly TRBD2 for D (6 bases). The closer fit of TRBJ2-7 to the DNA end suggests the J call may be wrong. CDR1 and CDR2 from the germline V gene are SQVTM and ANQGSEA. There are 12 residues in the CDR3. CDR3 DNA sequence: TGCAGCGTTGAGGCGGAGGGCTACGAGCAGTACTTC. Protein product: CSVEAEGYEQYF.

The chain uses TRBV14 and TRBJ2-2; D call uncertain. Trimming took off 3 bases at V and 4 bases at J, with 6 bases between the two ends. The CDR3 runs to 13 residues. Per germline, CDR1 SGHDN and CDR2 FVKESK. CDR3 protein: CASSHDLTGELFF. CDR3 DNA sequence: TGTGCCAGCAGCCATGACCTCACCGGGGAGCTGTTTTTT.

In this sample, this clonotype turned up a few times. V and J are TRBV29-1 and TRBJ2-3; TRBD1 aligns across 7 bases. The V segment lost 6 bases and the J segment 6 bases; nucleotides outside the gene matches: 21. This CDR3 is built from 17 residues. Germline CDR1 reads SQVTM; CDR2 reads ANQGSEA. The CDR3 nucleotides read TGCAGCGTGGCCGGGACAGAGACCGGGTCAACCATGGATACGCAGTATTTT. This encodes CSVAGTETGSTMDTQYF.

A few counts support this clonotype. The chain uses TRBV4-1 and TRBJ2-5; D not certain. The J call may be mistaken, given a closer DNA end match to TRBJ2-7. The CDR3 is made up of 14 amino acids. Looked up from germline, CDR1 is MGHRA and CDR2 is YSYEKL. The DNA for the CDR3 is TGCGCCAGCAGCCACCCACTGATAGGGTACGAGCAGTACTTC. It translates to CASSHPLIGYEQYF.